The 14 T cell receptor beta chains presented below share a single source sample, sequenced in a study of OX40 agonist ivuxolimab in advanced cancers. The repertoire was sequenced with immunoSEQ multiplex PCR; TCRdb's copy has only in-frame clones and lacks some. The sample lists about 100,000 clones, 90% occurring once. The specimen was CD4+ or CD8+ T cells sorted from blood, collected in a trial of the OX40 agonist ivuxolimab. The receptor set was obtained from an adult with an advanced solid tumor such as melanoma, head and neck, liver or kidney cancer.

The CDR3 loop is CASSPQLAGGKGTQYF. The CDR3 region has the DNA TGTGCCAGCTCACCACAACTAGCGGGAGGTAAAGGGACCCAGTACTTC. V gene TRBV18 combines with J gene TRBJ2-5; TRBD2 matches 12 bases. Trimming at V came to 1 base and at J to 7 bases, leaving 7 bases not matched to a gene. CDR1 is KGHSH, CDR2 LQKENI, per germline. This CDR3 has 16 amino acids.

The chain is built from TRBV4-1 and TRBJ2-2; TRBD1 matches at 8 bases. Trimming removed 1 base from V and 7 bases from J; junction bases left unmatched: 11. CDR1 and CDR2 (germline): MGHRA, YSYEKL. This CDR3 region has 17 residues. CDR3 sequence: CASSQGPGQGKSGELFF. The CDR3 DNA is TGCGCCAGCAGCCAAGGGCCCGGACAGGGAAAGAGCGGGGAGCTGTTTTTT.

The V and J genes are TRBV6-6 and TRBJ2-5, with a tentative D call TRBD2 (6 bases). The CDR3 is 15 amino acids. Germline loops: CDR1 MNHNY, CDR2 SVGAGI (reference sequence). Trimming pared 5 bases from V and 0 bases from J, leaving 13 bases between. CDR3 amino acids: CASSSVADHQETQYF. The CDR3 nucleotides are TGTGCCAGCAGTAGCGTAGCGGACCACCAAGAGACCCAGTACTTC.

This chain connects TRBV7-3 to TRBJ2-1; no clear D gene. Germline CDR1 SGHTA, CDR2 FQGTGA. The V end was cut by 5 bases, the J end by 5 bases, with 10 bases between. The CDR3 loop spans 13 amino acids. The CDR3 DNA reads TGTGCCAGCAGCCCCGGCCCAGACAATGAGCAGTTCTTC. It encodes CASSPGPDNEQFF.

V is TRBV28 and J is TRBJ2-7, with 13 bases matching TRBD2. The ends lost 4 bases at V and 7 bases at J; junction bases unmatched: 4. This CDR3 has 14 residues. CDR1 is MDHEN and CDR2 is SYDVKM in the germline V gene. This chain's CDR3 is CASSWTSGGSEQYF. The CDR3 nucleotides read TGTGCCAGCAGTTGGACTAGCGGGGGCTCGGAGCAGTACTTC.

V gene TRBV7-2 combines with J gene TRBJ1-2; D not resolved. Germline CDR1 is SGHTA and CDR2 is FQGNSA. V was pared by 5 bases and J by 8 bases, with 15 bases between. This CDR3 is built from 13 residues. CDR3 protein: CASSQGRSWGYTF. The CDR3 DNA follows: TGTGCCAGCAGCCAAGGTCGGTCTTGGGGCTACACCTTC.

The CDR3 spells CASRKTGSNYGYTF. CDR3 DNA: TGTGCCAGCAGGAAGACAGGGAGTAACTATGGCTACACCTTC. The gene calls are TRBV6-1 and TRBJ1-2; 7 positions agree with TRBD1. Germline V CDR1 and CDR2: MNHNS, SASEGT. The CDR3 runs to 14 residues. The J segment lost 1 base and the V segment lost 6 bases, leaving 5 bases of the junction unmatched.

The V and J genes are TRBV19 and TRBJ2-3; 8 bases line up with TRBD1. With V trimmed by 1 base and J by 4 bases, 13 bases remained unmatched. Germline assignment: CDR1 LNHDA and CDR2 SQIVND (reference sequence). The CDR3 spans 18 residues. The CDR3, as DNA: TGTGCCAGTAGTATAGGCCCCGGACAGGGACGGTTGGCAGATACGCAGTATTTT. Amino acids: CASSIGPGQGRLADTQYF. Together with reference TRBV19 and TRBJ2-3, the CDR3 gives the full variable domain: DGGITQSPKYLFRKEGQNVTLSCEQNLNHDAMYWYRQDPGQGLRLIYYSQIVNDFQKGDIAEGYSVSREKKESFPLTVTSAQKNPTAFYLCASSIGPGQGRLADTQYFGPGTRLTVL.

J is TRBJ1-2 and V is TRBV28; D is uncertain. Germline CDR1 and CDR2: MDHEN and SYDVKM. Trimming removed 5 bases from V and 8 bases from J, with 15 bases in between. The CDR3 runs to 13 residues. The CDR3 DNA sequence: TGTGCCAGCAGTCTGGGATCACAGAGGGGCTACACCTTC. It yields the protein CASSLGSQRGYTF.

This clone was counted a single time. The J gene is TRBJ1-2, the V gene TRBV28; maybe TRBD1 (5 bases). The CDR3 runs to 15 residues. The germline V gene encodes CDR1 MDHEN and CDR2 SYDVKM. V was trimmed by 9 bases and J by 1 base, leaving 18 bases between them. The chain's CDR3 is CASSLPPGLNYGYTF. The CDR3 DNA follows: TGTGCCAGTTCTCTCCCCCCAGGGCTTAACTATGGCTACACCTTC.

V and J are TRBV7-3 and TRBJ2-3; either TRBD1 or TRBD2 may supply D (6 bases each). V dropped 5 bases and J dropped 2 bases, with 11 bases sitting between them. This CDR3 is built from 14 residues. Germline CDR1 SGHTA, CDR2 FQGTGA. The CDR3 protein is CASSPRDNTDTQYF. DNA of the CDR3: TGTGCCAGCAGCCCGCGGGACAACACAGATACGCAGTATTTT. The whole variable domain, filled in from reference TRBV7-3 and TRBJ2-3, reads GAGVSQTPSNKVTEKGKYVELRCDPISGHTALYWYRQSLGQGPEFLIYFQGTGAADDSGLPNDRFFAVRPEGSVSTLKIQRTERGDSAVYLCASSPRDNTDTQYFGPGTRLTVL.

The chain carries TRBV29-1 and TRBJ2-1; TRBD2 aligns across 7 bases. The CDR3 spans 13 residues. V dropped 3 bases and J dropped 5; count of bases not matched to a gene: 4. Germline V gene lookup returns CDR1 SQVTM and CDR2 ANQGSEA. The CDR3 nucleotides read TGCAGCGTTGAGCGCGGGAGCAACAATGAGCAGTTCTTC. Its translation: CSVERGSNNEQFF.

This clone was counted only a few times. V and J are TRBV18 and TRBJ1-1; 8 bases map to TRBD1. The CDR3 contains 13 residues. Germline V gene sequence: CDR1 KGHSH, CDR2 LQKENI. The V gene end was trimmed by 3 bases and the J gene end by 5 bases; junction bases not matched to a gene: 2. The CDR3 protein is CASSPQGATEAFF. CDR3 nucleotide sequence: TGTGCCAGCTCACCTCAGGGGGCTACTGAAGCTTTCTTT.

This rearrangement joins TRBV5-1 to TRBJ2-2; no definite D call. The germline V gene encodes CDR1 SGHRS and CDR2 YFSETQ. Trimming cost V 0 bases and J 9 bases, with 3 bases left between them. The CDR3 is 11 residues long. The CDR3 here is CASSLDRELFF. The CDR3 nucleotides read TGCGCCAGCAGCTTGGACAGGGAGCTGTTTTTT.